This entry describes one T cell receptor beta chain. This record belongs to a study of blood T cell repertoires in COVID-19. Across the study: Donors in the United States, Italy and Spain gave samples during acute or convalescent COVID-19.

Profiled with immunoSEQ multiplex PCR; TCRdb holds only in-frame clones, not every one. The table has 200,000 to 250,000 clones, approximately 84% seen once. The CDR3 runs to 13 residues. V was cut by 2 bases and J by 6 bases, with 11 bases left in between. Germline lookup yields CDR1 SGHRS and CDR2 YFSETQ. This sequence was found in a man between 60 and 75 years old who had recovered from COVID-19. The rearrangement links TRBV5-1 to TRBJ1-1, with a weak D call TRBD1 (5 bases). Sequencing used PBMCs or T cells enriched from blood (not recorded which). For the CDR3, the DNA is TGCGCCAGCAGCTTCGGAGGGGTGGCTGAAGCTTTCTTT. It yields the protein CASSFGGVAEAFF.